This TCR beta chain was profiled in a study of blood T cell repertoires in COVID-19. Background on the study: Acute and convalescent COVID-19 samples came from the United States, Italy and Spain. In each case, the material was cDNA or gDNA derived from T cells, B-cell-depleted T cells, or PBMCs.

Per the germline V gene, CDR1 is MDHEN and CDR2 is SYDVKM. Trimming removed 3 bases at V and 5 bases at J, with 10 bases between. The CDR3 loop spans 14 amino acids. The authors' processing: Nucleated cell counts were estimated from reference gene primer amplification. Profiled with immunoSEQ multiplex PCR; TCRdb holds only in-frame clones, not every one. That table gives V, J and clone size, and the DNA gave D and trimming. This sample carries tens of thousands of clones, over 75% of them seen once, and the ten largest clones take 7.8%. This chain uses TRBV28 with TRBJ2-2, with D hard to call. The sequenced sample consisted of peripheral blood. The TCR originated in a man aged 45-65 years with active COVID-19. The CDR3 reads CASSFQRLTGELFF. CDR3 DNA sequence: TGTGCCAGCAGTTTTCAACGGTTAACCGGGGAGCTGTTTTTT.